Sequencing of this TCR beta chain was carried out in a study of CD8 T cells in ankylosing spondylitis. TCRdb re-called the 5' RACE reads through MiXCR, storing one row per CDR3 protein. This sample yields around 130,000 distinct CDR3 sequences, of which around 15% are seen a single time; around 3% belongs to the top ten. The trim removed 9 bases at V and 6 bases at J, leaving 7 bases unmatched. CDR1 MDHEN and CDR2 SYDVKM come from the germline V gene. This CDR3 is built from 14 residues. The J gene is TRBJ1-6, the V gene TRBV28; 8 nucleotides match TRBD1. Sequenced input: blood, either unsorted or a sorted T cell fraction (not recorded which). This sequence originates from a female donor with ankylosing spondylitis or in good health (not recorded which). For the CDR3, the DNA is TGTGCCAGTTCCTCCGGACAGGGTAATTCACCCCTCCACTTT. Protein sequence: CASSSGQGNSPLHF.